The subject of this entry is one TCR beta chain. What it recognizes is unknown. The PCR made use of 60 Vbeta and 13 Jbeta primers. Repertoires were generated with immunoSEQ multiplex PCR, while TCRdb's copy carries only in-frame clones and drops some. The sample lists 85,000 to 120,000 clones; 75% were seen once. The sample comes from a study of cytomegalovirus exposure and HLA in healthy donors. Study in general: A data release that came early held about 89 million unique TCRs from HLA-typed donors. Study-wide results and limits: The study recorded 150 to 200 TCR beta chains that were cytomegalovirus-associated. No immune exposure information besides CMV serostatus was available.

Sequenced: PBMCs. The receptor comes from a male donor in good health and CMV-seropositive.

In DNA form, the CDR3 reads TGTGCCAGCAGCGTTACTAGCGGGGGGTGGACAGATACGCAGTATTTT. Its translation: CASSVTSGGWTDTQYF. This rearrangement joins TRBV9 to TRBJ2-3; 12 nucleotides line up with TRBD2. CDR1 is SGDLS, CDR2 YYNGEE, per germline. Trimming removed 2 bases from V and 3 bases from J; junction bases left unmatched: 4. This CDR3 has 16 amino acids.